The next 2 T cell receptor beta chains were all read from a single sample in a study of sequential checkpoint blockade in melanoma. As for treatment: randomized to nivolumab then ipilimumab (arm A) or the reverse (arm B). Clones were sequenced by immunoSEQ multiplex PCR, and TCRdb holds only the in-frame ones, with some missing. This table has 15,000 to 20,000 clones, around three fifths appearing once. The sequences come from CD8+ T cells sorted from blood (inferred from file names), collected from a patient given nivolumab and ipilimumab in sequence. These receptors all come from a human donor with melanoma.

A few counts support this clone. The chain combines TRBV7-2 with TRBJ1-1; no definite D call. The CDR3 extends over 11 amino acids. Germline CDR1 reads SGHTA; CDR2 reads FQGNSA. Trimming removed 5 bases at V and 4 bases at J, with 5 bases between. The CDR3 protein is CASSGGTEAFF. The CDR3 coding sequence is TGTGCCAGCAGCGGCGGCACTGAAGCTTTCTTT. The whole variable domain, filled in from reference TRBV7-2 and TRBJ1-1, reads GAGVSQSPSNKVTEKGKDVELRCDPISGHTALYWYRQSLGQGLEFLIYFQGNSAPDKSGLPSDRFSAERTGGSVSTLTIQRTQQEDSAVYLCASSGGTEAFFGQGTRLTVV.

V and J are TRBV5-6 and TRBJ1-2, with unresolved D. Germline lookup yields CDR1 SGHDT and CDR2 YYEEEE. This CDR3 comprises 13 residues. The V and J ends lost 0 bases and 6 bases respectively, with 9 bases between them. The CDR3 region is CASSLAPVDGYTF. The CDR3 DNA reads as TGTGCCAGCAGCTTGGCCCCAGTGGATGGCTACACCTTC.